A selection of T cell receptor beta chains follows, all from one sample in a study of blood T cell repertoires in COVID-19. The data were produced by immunoSEQ multiplex PCR, yet TCRdb's version contains in-frame clones alone and is incomplete. The table lists just over 80,000 clones, about 89% of them singletons, with under 1.5% in the top ten. Sequencing was carried out using PBMCs or T cells enriched from blood (not recorded which). Every receptor here comes from a woman between 50 and 59 years old with acute COVID-19. Both conserved end residues are part of each CDR3. The D gene is left open where the match is weak. Clone size appears in some rows only: once, few, many, or a class for an expanded clone.

clone_size	d_call	v_call	j_call	cdr3_aa	cdr3_nt
.	TRBD2	TRBV7-6	TRBJ2-1	CASSLVAASGDTHNEQFF	TGTGCCAGCAGCTTAGTCGCGGCTAGCGGAGATACCCACAATGAGCAGTTCTTC
.	TRBD2	TRBV5-1	TRBJ2-7	CASSLGTGLSHEQYF	TGCGCCAGCAGCTTGGGCACGGGACTATCCCACGAGCAGTACTTC
once	TRBD2	TRBV7-2	TRBJ2-2	CASSLGLAGTGELFF	TGTGCCAGCAGCTTGGGGCTAGCGGGCACCGGGGAGCTGTTTTTT
.	.	TRBV6-5	TRBJ1-2	CASSYSQGINYGYTF	TGTGCCAGCAGTTACTCACAGGGAATTAACTATGGCTACACCTTC
.	TRBD1	TRBV18	TRBJ2-7	CASSPGAGTGGYEQYF	TGTGCCAGCTCACCGGGCGCCGGGACAGGGGGCTACGAGCAGTACTTC
.	TRBD2	TRBV18	TRBJ2-7	CASSLTILAGEGEQYF	TGTGCCAGCTCACTTACCATACTAGCGGGAGAAGGCGAGCAGTACTTC
.	.	TRBV12-3/TRBV12-4	TRBJ1-4	CASSFRGNEKLFF	TGTGCCAGCAGTTTTCGGGGGAATGAAAAACTGTTTTTT
.	TRBD1	TRBV5-6	TRBJ1-5	CASSLPGQGTSDSNQPQHF	TGTGCCAGCAGCTTACCGGGACAGGGGACGTCAGATAGCAATCAGCCCCAGCATTTT
.	TRBD2	TRBV7-2	TRBJ2-1	CASSFSGRKFF	TGTGCCAGCAGCTTTAGCGGGAGGAAGTTCTTC
.	TRBD2	TRBV2	TRBJ2-3	CASNLAGVGTDTQYF	TGTGCCAGCAATCTAGCGGGAGTTGGCACAGATACGCAGTATTTT
.	.	TRBV30	TRBJ2-7	CAWSPPLHEQYF	TGTGCCTGGAGCCCCCCCCTCCACGAGCAGTACTTC
.	.	TRBV30	TRBJ1-5	CAWSGGRRAWPQHF	TGTGCCTGGAGTGGGGGCAGGCGAGCTTGGCCCCAGCATTTT
once	TRBD2	TRBV4-2	TRBJ2-1	CASSQVHSGSSHNEQFF	TGTGCCAGCAGCCAAGTCCATAGCGGGAGTAGCCACAATGAGCAGTTCTTC
few	.	TRBV9	TRBJ1-3	CASSVVSVPSGNTIYF	TGTGCCAGCAGCGTAGTGTCAGTCCCCTCTGGAAACACCATATATTTT
few	TRBD2	TRBV7-9	TRBJ2-1	CASSLAGTSFYEQFF	TGTGCCAGCAGCTTAGCCGGGACTAGCTTCTATGAGCAGTTCTTC
once	.	TRBV6-5	TRBJ1-4	CASRTGLGGNEKLFF	TGTGCCAGCAGAACAGGCCTGGGGGGAAATGAAAAACTGTTTTTT
.	.	TRBV9	TRBJ1-1	CASSVVGAQDTEAFF	TGTGCCAGCAGCGTAGTTGGGGCGCAGGACACTGAAGCTTTCTTT
.	TRBD2	TRBV5-5	TRBJ2-3	CASSSGLGSADTQYF	TGTGCCAGCAGCTCCGGACTAGGTTCCGCAGATACGCAGTATTTT
.	.	TRBV28	TRBJ2-2	CASSTQVAAGTGELFF	TGTGCCAGCAGTACACAGGTTGCGGCCGGCACCGGGGAGCTGTTTTTT
.	TRBD2	TRBV4-1	TRBJ2-1	CASSQDHRGGRVNEQFF	TGCGCCAGCAGCCAAGACCATCGCGGCGGGAGGGTGAATGAGCAGTTCTTC
.	TRBD1	TRBV7-9	TRBJ2-7	CASSLFGGQDSLEQYF	TGTGCCAGCAGCTTATTTGGCGGACAGGATTCTTTAGAGCAGTACTTC
.	.	TRBV5-6	TRBJ1-1	CASSLFGYSGGSAFF	TGTGCCAGCAGCTTGTTCGGGTATTCGGGGGGCTCCGCTTTCTTT
.	TRBD1	TRBV9	TRBJ2-7	CASSDRGSYEQYF	TGTGCCAGCAGCGACAGGGGCTCCTACGAGCAGTACTTC
.	.	TRBV6-2/TRBV6-3	TRBJ1-4	CASSYSGARYEKLFF	TGTGCCAGCAGTTACTCGGGGGCCCGGTATGAAAAACTGTTTTTT
.	TRBD1	TRBV19	TRBJ1-1	CASSPSAGTGRPEAFF	TGTGCCAGTAGTCCCTCCGCCGGGACAGGCCGCCCTGAAGCTTTCTTT
.	.	TRBV5-1	TRBJ2-5	CASSLPGIQETQYF	TGCGCCAGCAGCTTGCCGGGGATTCAAGAGACCCAGTACTTC
.	TRBD1	TRBV10-3	TRBJ2-7	CAISSDRNYEQYF	TGTGCCATCAGTTCGGACAGGAACTACGAGCAGTACTTC
.	.	TRBV7-2	TRBJ2-1	CASSRLNAASARKQFF	TGTGCCAGCAGCCGTTTAAACGCGGCTAGCGCCCGAAAGCAGTTCTTC
.	.	TRBV15	TRBJ2-1	CATSSRGLLNYNEQFF	TGTGCCACCAGCAGCCGGGGACTTTTAAACTACAATGAGCAGTTCTTC
.	TRBD2	TRBV18	TRBJ2-7	CASSPRTSGRPMEQYF	TGTGCCAGCTCACCGAGGACTAGCGGGAGGCCTATGGAGCAGTACTTC
.	.	TRBV4-2	TRBJ2-3	CASSQKGGRADTQYF	TGTGCCAGCAGCCAAAAAGGGGGACGGGCAGATACGCAGTATTTT
.	.	TRBV24-1	TRBJ2-2	CATSRDSSNTGELFF	TGTGCCACCAGCCGGGACTCCTCGAACACCGGGGAGCTGTTTTTT
.	.	TRBV7-9	TRBJ2-7	CASSLLVYEQYF	TGTGCCAGCAGCTTACTTGTCTACGAGCAGTACTTC
.	TRBD2	TRBV19	TRBJ2-7	CASSISAGESYEQYF	TGTGCCAGTAGTATCTCAGCGGGAGAAAGCTACGAGCAGTACTTC
.	.	TRBV29-1	TRBJ1-2	CSVRRDTLNYGYTF	TGCAGCGTCCGCCGGGACACCCTTAACTATGGCTACACCTTC
.	TRBD2	TRBV7-8	TRBJ2-7	CASSLGAGGPYEQYF	TGTGCCAGCAGCTTAGGGGCGGGAGGGCCCTACGAGCAGTACTTC
.	TRBD1	TRBV27	TRBJ1-2	CASSAWTGNGYTF	TGTGCCAGCAGTGCCTGGACAGGGAATGGCTACACCTTC
once	.	TRBV3-1/TRBV3-2	TRBJ2-6	CASSLGGGGTSGANVLTF	TGTGCCAGCAGCCTCGGGGGCGGGGGCACCTCTGGGGCCAACGTCCTGACTTTC
.	TRBD1	TRBV27	TRBJ1-5	CASKIGQGDQPQHF	TGTGCCAGCAAAATCGGACAGGGCGATCAGCCCCAGCATTTT
once	TRBD2	TRBV30	TRBJ2-5	CAWSVRGFSGSSETQYF	TGTGCCTGGAGTGTACGGGGGTTCAGCGGGAGTTCAGAGACCCAGTACTTC
.	.	TRBV10-1	TRBJ2-3	CASSKTTGKGDTQYF	TGCGCCAGCAGTAAAACTACAGGAAAGGGAGATACGCAGTATTTT
.	TRBD2	TRBV19	TRBJ2-4	CASSGLEGKNIQYF	TGTGCCAGTAGTGGACTAGAAGGCAAAAACATTCAGTACTTC
.	.	TRBV15	TRBJ2-5	CATSRDRLGETQYF	TGTGCCACCAGCAGAGATAGACTAGGAGAGACCCAGTACTTC
.	TRBD2	TRBV14	TRBJ2-7	CASSQPGLAGVYEQYF	TGTGCCAGCAGCCAACCAGGACTAGCGGGAGTCTACGAGCAGTACTTC
.	TRBD2	TRBV11-3	TRBJ2-7	CASSLGGLAGDAYEQYF	TGTGCCAGCAGCTTAGGGGGACTAGCGGGGGATGCCTACGAGCAGTACTTC
.	TRBD2	TRBV18	TRBJ2-3	CASSRLAGPTDTQYF	TGTGCCAGCTCCCGCTTAGCGGGACCCACAGATACGCAGTATTTT
.	.	TRBV27	TRBJ1-6	CASSLQGGYNSPLHF	TGTGCCAGCAGTTTACAGGGAGGATATAATTCACCCCTCCACTTT
.	.	TRBV2	TRBJ2-3	CASRWDSTDTQYF	TGTGCCAGCAGGTGGGACTCCACAGATACGCAGTATTTT
.	TRBD1	TRBV6-2/TRBV6-3	TRBJ1-2	CASTPRDRPNYGYTF	TGTGCCAGCACCCCAAGGGACAGACCTAACTATGGCTACACCTTC
.	TRBD2	TRBV30	TRBJ2-4	CAWSPTSIANIQYF	TGTGCCTGGAGCCCGACTAGCATAGCGAACATTCAGTACTTC
.	TRBD1	TRBV3-1/TRBV3-2	TRBJ1-6	CASSKGTGGNSPLHF	TGTGCCAGCAGCAAAGGGACAGGGGGTAATTCACCCCTCCACTTT
.	.	TRBV11-1	TRBJ2-7	CASSLGSRAAYEQYF	TGTGCCAGCAGCTTAGGAAGTAGAGCGGCATACGAGCAGTACTTC
few	.	TRBV15	TRBJ2-5	CATSRDVTVNQETQYF	TGTGCCACCAGCAGAGATGTAACAGTTAACCAAGAGACCCAGTACTTC
.	.	TRBV6-5	TRBJ1-5	CASRPGRPGGPQHF	TGTGCCAGCAGACCGGGACGCCCGGGAGGGCCCCAGCATTTT
.	TRBD2	TRBV9	TRBJ2-3	CASSVGAGGRGTDTQYF	TGTGCCAGCAGCGTAGGAGCTGGCGGGAGGGGCACAGATACGCAGTATTTT
.	.	TRBV5-4	TRBJ2-3	CASSSQGSTDTQYF	TGTGCCAGCAGCTCCCAGGGTAGTACAGATACGCAGTATTTT
.	TRBD1	TRBV30	TRBJ1-2	CACHRDRPYGYTF	TGTGCCTGCCACAGGGACAGGCCTTATGGCTACACCTTC
.	TRBD1	TRBV7-9	TRBJ2-1	CASSLWTGPDNEQFF	TGTGCCAGCAGCTTATGGACAGGGCCAGACAATGAGCAGTTCTTC
.	.	TRBV27	TRBJ1-2	CASMGSWGDGYTF	TGTGCCAGCATGGGGAGCTGGGGTGATGGCTACACCTTC